This passage covers 21 T cell receptor beta chains from one sample sequenced in a study of OX40 agonist ivuxolimab in advanced cancers. Some clones are missing from TCRdb's copy, which holds only in-frame ones; the method was immunoSEQ multiplex PCR. The sample includes around 84,000 clones, 94% of them seen just once. The material was CD4+ or CD8+ T cells sorted from blood, obtained in a trial of the OX40 agonist ivuxolimab. These receptors all stem from an adult with an advanced solid tumor such as melanoma, head and neck, liver or kidney cancer.

CDR3 DNA sequence: TGTGCTAGTGGTTTGGGGCTGGAGACCCAGTACTTC. Translation: CASGLGLETQYF. The chain has TRBV12-5 and TRBJ2-5; no firm D call. This CDR3 is built from 12 residues. V lost 1 base, J lost 5 bases, and 5 bases lay in between. Germline CDR1 is LGHNT and CDR2 is FRNRAP.

The CDR3 nucleotides read TGTGCCAGCACCCCGGTGGGGGTTGGGGTTAACTATGGCTACACCTTC. It is translated as CASTPVGVGVNYGYTF. J is TRBJ1-2 and V is TRBV28, with D perhaps TRBD1 (5 bases). Looked up from germline, CDR1 is MDHEN and CDR2 is SYDVKM. This CDR3 is 16 amino acids long. Trimming left V 7 bases short and J 1 base short, with 19 bases between.

This sequence joins TRBV9 and TRBJ2-2; D ambiguous. The length of the CDR3 is 17 residues. V gave up 4 bases and J gave up 6 bases, with 22 bases separating them. Germline assignment: CDR1 SGDLS and CDR2 YYNGEE. The CDR3 coding sequence is TGTGCCAGCAGCTCGCCCCAGGTCAGACCAACATCCGGGGAGCTGTTTTTT. It specifies CASSSPQVRPTSGELFF.

The chain uses TRBV13 and TRBJ2-5, with TRBD2 matching 7 bases. J gave up 5 bases and V 2 bases, and 11 bases lay outside the gene matches. The V gene's germline CDR1 is PRHDT and CDR2 FYEKMQ (reference sequence). The length of the CDR3 is 16 residues. This chain's CDR3 is CASSLRGEITAETQYF. In DNA, the CDR3 is TGTGCCAGCAGCTTACGGGGGGAAATCACGGCGGAGACCCAGTACTTC.

The chain couples TRBV13 to TRBJ2-7; a possible D gene is TRBD2 (5 bases). Germline lookup yields CDR1 PRHDT and CDR2 FYEKMQ (reference sequence). This CDR3 contains 19 residues. Trimming pared 0 bases from V and 4 bases from J, leaving 25 bases between. The CDR3 region is CASSLGPTSGGGFGYEQYF. As DNA, the CDR3 is TGTGCCAGCAGCTTAGGACCAACGAGCGGAGGTGGCTTCGGGTACGAGCAGTACTTC.

The rearrangement links TRBV27 to TRBJ1-3; 7 bases fit TRBD1. The CDR3 covers 15 residues. V shed 3 bases, J shed 0 bases, and the junction held 2 bases outside the gene matches. Germline V gives CDR1 MNHEY, CDR2 SMNVEV (reference sequence). CDR3 in amino acids: CASSLDRTSGNTIYF. The CDR3 DNA reads as TGTGCCAGCAGTTTGGACAGGACCTCTGGAAACACCATATATTTT.

V gene TRBV4-1 combines with J gene TRBJ1-5; D gene ambiguous. Trimming cost V 0 bases and J 0 bases, with 12 bases left between them. The CDR3 is made up of 17 amino acids. Germline loops: CDR1 MGHRA, CDR2 YSYEKL. Written as DNA, the CDR3 is TGCGCCAGCAGCCAAGATGGAAACAAGTATAGCAATCAGCCCCAGCATTTT. It yields the protein CASSQDGNKYSNQPQHF.

The gene calls are TRBV7-9 and TRBJ2-1; TRBD2 aligns across 9 bases. Germline trimming cut 3 bases from V and 9 bases from J; bases unmatched to any gene: 3. The CDR3 totals 13 residues. Germline assignment: CDR1 SEHNR and CDR2 FQNEAQ (reference sequence). The CDR3 sequence: CASSFSSGVEQFF. The CDR3 DNA follows: TGTGCCAGCAGCTTTTCTAGCGGGGTTGAGCAGTTCTTC.

The chain links TRBV27 to TRBJ2-7; a possible D gene is TRBD2 (6 bases). V lost 2 bases and J lost 2, with 13 bases in between. The CDR3 extends over 15 amino acids. Germline loops: CDR1 MNHEY, CDR2 SMNVEV (reference sequence). CDR3 in DNA: TGTGCCAGCAGTTTAAGCGGAGGAGGGGCCTACGAGCAGTACTTC. It codes for CASSLSGGGAYEQYF.

V is TRBV13 and J is TRBJ2-3; D is undetermined. Germline V lookup: CDR1 PRHDT, CDR2 FYEKMQ (reference sequence). The CDR3 runs to 14 residues. Trimming left V 0 bases short and J 0 bases short, with 4 bases between. DNA for the CDR3: TGTGCCAGCAGCTTAGGAGGGAGCACAGATACGCAGTATTTT. It is translated as CASSLGGSTDTQYF.

The chain combines TRBV5-6 with TRBJ1-5; 9 bases agree with TRBD1. The CDR3 loop spans 13 amino acids. Germline CDR1 and CDR2: SGHDT and YYEEEE. The V and J ends lost 2 bases and 6 bases, in that order; junction bases with no gene match: 0. Here the CDR3 DNA reads TGTGCCAGCAGCTTACAGGGGGCTCAGCCCCAGCATTTT. It translates to CASSLQGAQPQHF.

The chain joins TRBV10-1 to TRBJ2-7; D is perhaps TRBD1 (5 bases). Trimming took 6 bases from V and 4 from J, leaving 16 bases between them. Germline V gives CDR1 WNHNN, CDR2 SYGVQD (reference sequence). This CDR3 spans 14 amino acids. CDR3 nucleotides: TGCGCCAGCAGGCAGGCAGGGCGCGTTTACGAGCAGTACTTC. Translated: CASRQAGRVYEQYF.

This sequence joins TRBV4-3 and TRBJ2-2; D is unresolved. The CDR3 runs to 14 residues. Trimming stripped 0 bases from V and 6 bases from J, with 8 bases between. Germline loops: CDR1 LGHNA, CDR2 YSLEER. The CDR3 DNA sequence: TGCGCCAGCAGCCAAGATCATAGCCCCGGGGAGCTGTTTTTT. Its translation: CASSQDHSPGELFF.

The V call is TRBV9, the J call TRBJ1-3; TRBD1 agrees at 7 bases. Germline V gene lookup returns CDR1 SGDLS and CDR2 YYNGEE. Germline trimming cut 5 bases from V and 4 bases from J; bases unmatched to any gene: 6. This CDR3 contains 14 residues. CDR3 in amino acids: CASSQTGSGNTIYF. The CDR3 DNA reads as TGTGCCAGCAGTCAGACAGGGTCCGGAAACACCATATATTTT.

V gene TRBV9 combines with J gene TRBJ2-1; D is uncertain. Trimming took 1 base from V and 0 from J, leaving 14 bases between them. This CDR3 spans 17 amino acids. Germline V gene data show CDR1 as SGDLS and CDR2 as YYNGEE. CDR3: CASSVYGAPSSYNEQFF. The CDR3 DNA reads TGTGCCAGCAGCGTATATGGTGCCCCGAGCTCCTACAATGAGCAGTTCTTC.

This sequence joins TRBV9 and TRBJ2-7; maybe TRBD2 (5 bases). Deletions cut 0 bases from V and 4 bases from J, with 23 bases between. Germline V CDR1 and CDR2: SGDLS, YYNGEE. CDR3 length: 18 amino acids. The CDR3 nucleotides are TGTGCCAGCAGCGTAGATCCCCGGCGCCCCGGGGAACCTTACGAGCAGTACTTC. The encoded protein is CASSVDPRRPGEPYEQYF.

The chain employs TRBV15 and TRBJ1-1, with 7 bases fitting TRBD1. V was pared by 5 bases and J by 4 bases, with 7 bases of the junction left unmatched. This CDR3 comprises 14 residues. In germline, CDR1 is LNHNV, CDR2 YYDKDF (reference sequence). The CDR3 here is CATSLDRVATEAFF. In DNA, the CDR3 is TGTGCCACCAGCCTAGACAGGGTGGCCACTGAAGCTTTCTTT. The whole variable domain, filled in from reference TRBV15 and TRBJ1-1, reads DAMVIQNPRYQVTQFGKPVTLSCSQTLNHNVMYWYQQKSSQAPKLLFHYYDKDFNNEADTPDNFQSRRPNTSFCFLDIRSPGLGDTAMYLCATSLDRVATEAFFGQGTRLTVV.

The chain couples TRBV27 to TRBJ1-5; tentatively, D is TRBD1 (6 bases). The CDR3 is made up of 14 amino acids. Germline CDR1 MNHEY, CDR2 SMNVEV (reference sequence). V lost 3 bases to trimming and J lost 5 bases, with 11 bases between them. The CDR3 DNA reads as TGTGCCAGCAGTTTCAGGGGAGGCGATCAGCCCCAGCATTTT. This gives the protein CASSFRGGDQPQHF.

This chain links TRBV4-1 with TRBJ1-1; D gene unclear. The CDR3 totals 14 residues. The germline CDR1 and CDR2 sequences are MGHRA and YSYEKL. Trimming removed 6 bases from V and 1 base from J, with 12 bases in between. CDR3 DNA: TGCGCCAGCAGTCAGGACGAGGGGAACACTGAAGCTTTCTTT. Amino acid sequence: CASSQDEGNTEAFF.

The V gene is TRBV4-2, the J gene TRBJ1-1; D ambiguous. CDR3 length: 14 residues. Germline V gives CDR1 LGHNA, CDR2 YNFKEQ. V was cut by 2 bases and J by 2 bases, with 9 bases left in between. The CDR3 here is CASSQTGRNTEAFF. DNA for the CDR3: TGTGCCAGCAGCCAAACGGGCAGAAACACTGAAGCTTTCTTT.

This rearrangement joins TRBV4-3 to TRBJ1-5; 7 nucleotides match TRBD1. CDR1 is LGHNA, CDR2 YSLEER, per germline. This CDR3 is 16 amino acids long. V trimming: 4 bases; J trimming: 7 bases; junction bases outside the gene matches: 13. The CDR3 DNA is TGCGCCAGCAGCCCTCGAAGGACAGGTTTTTTACAGCCCCAGCATTTT. Its translation is CASSPRRTGFLQPQHF.